Below, 9 T cell receptor beta chains from the same sample are listed, as sequenced in a study of cytomegalovirus exposure and HLA in healthy donors. Primers included in the PCR were 60 Vbeta and 13 Jbeta primers. The assay was immunoSEQ multiplex PCR, and TCRdb's table has in-frame clones only and misses some. The sample has 120,000 or so clones; over 65% are singletons. Material for sequencing was PBMCs. All receptors derive from a woman aged 40 to 50 in good health and CMV-seronegative.

The chain has TRBV6-1 and TRBJ1-4, with D perhaps TRBD1 (6 bases). The CDR3 extends over 13 amino acids. The V gene lost 5 bases and the J gene lost 6 bases, with 10 bases spanning the gap. The germline V gene encodes CDR1 MNHNS and CDR2 SASEGT. The CDR3 DNA sequence: TGTGCCAGCAGTACAGGGCAGGATGAAAAACTGTTTTTT. Translating gives CASSTGQDEKLFF.

This sequence joins TRBV5-5 and TRBJ1-2; TRBD1 agrees at 7 bases. There are 16 residues in the CDR3. Germline lookup yields CDR1 SGHKS and CDR2 YYEKEE (reference sequence). V shed 4 bases and J 2 bases; nucleotides not matched to a gene: 11. Here the CDR3 reads CASSDGRTGSNYGYTF. DNA of the CDR3: TGTGCCAGCAGCGACGGACGGACAGGCTCCAACTATGGCTACACCTTC.

The chain recombines TRBV28 with TRBJ2-7; TRBD2 might be the D (7 bases). CDR1 is MDHEN, CDR2 SYDVKM, per germline. V gave up 3 bases and J gave up 3 bases, with 18 bases separating them. The CDR3 length is 16 residues. The CDR3 bases are TGTGCCAGCAGTTTCTCGGAAGGGGGGGCGAACTACGAGCAGTACTTC. It specifies CASSFSEGGANYEQYF.

The genes are TRBV7-2 and TRBJ2-3, with a weak D call TRBD2 (5 bases). CDR3 length: 15 amino acids. Per the germline V gene, CDR1 is SGHTA and CDR2 is FQGNSA. Trimming stripped 5 bases from V and 5 bases from J, with 17 bases between. CDR3 nucleotide sequence: TGTGCCAGCAGCCTGTACTCGGGGAGTCGAGATACGCAGTATTTT. Its translation: CASSLYSGSRDTQYF. Filled out from reference TRBV7-2 and TRBJ2-3, the complete variable domain reads GAGVSQSPSNKVTEKGKDVELRCDPISGHTALYWYRQSLGQGLEFLIYFQGNSAPDKSGLPSDRFSAERTGGSVSTLTIQRTQQEDSAVYLCASSLYSGSRDTQYFGPGTRLTVL.

The rearrangement links TRBV19 to TRBJ1-5; D might be TRBD1 (5 bases). The CDR3 has 13 amino acids. Germline CDR1 LNHDA, CDR2 SQIVND (reference sequence). Trimming removed 8 bases from V and 4 bases from J, with 12 bases in between. This CDR3 reads CASGPGLNQPQHF. CDR3 sequence (DNA): TGTGCCAGTGGCCCGGGACTTAATCAGCCCCAGCATTTT. Looking up the rest from reference TRBV19 and TRBJ1-5 gives the full variable domain: DGGITQSPKYLFRKEGQNVTLSCEQNLNHDAMYWYRQDPGQGLRLIYYSQIVNDFQKGDIAEGYSVSREKKESFPLTVTSAQKNPTAFYLCASGPGLNQPQHFGDGTRLSIL.

The rearrangement joins TRBV9 to TRBJ1-2; 9 nucleotides line up with TRBD1. CDR1 and CDR2 (germline): SGDLS, YYNGEE. CDR3 size: 17 residues. V trimming: 4 bases; J trimming: 0 bases; junction bases outside the gene matches: 10. The CDR3 protein is CASSPGQGRSANYGYTF. The CDR3 bases are TGTGCCAGCAGCCCGGGACAGGGCCGCTCAGCTAACTATGGCTACACCTTC.

V and J are TRBV9 and TRBJ1-2, with 11 bases aligning to TRBD1. V gave up 4 bases and J gave up 0 bases; unmatched junction bases: 8. Per the germline V gene, CDR1 is SGDLS and CDR2 is YYNGEE. The CDR3 runs 17 residues. The CDR3 DNA reads as TGTGCCAGCAGCCCTTGGACAGGGGGCGCGACTAACTATGGCTACACCTTC. Translation: CASSPWTGGATNYGYTF.

The genes are TRBV7-5 and TRBJ1-1. TRBV7-5 is deemed a pseudogene. This CDR3 contains 13 residues. The CDR3 DNA sequence: TGTGCCAGAAGCAAAGCTATGAACACTGAAGCTTTCTTT. Residues: CARSKAMNTEAFF.

As regards this clone: Additional DNA sequences in this sample encode the identical CDR3. The genes are TRBV11-2 and TRBJ1-5; no clear D. CDR1 and CDR2 from the germline V gene are SGHAT and FQNNGV. Trimming pared 0 bases from V and 1 base from J, leaving 7 bases between. The CDR3 contains 15 residues. In DNA form, the CDR3 reads TGTGCCAGCAGCTTAGATCCGGGAAGCAATCAGCCCCAGCATTTT. Amino acid sequence: CASSLDPGSNQPQHF.